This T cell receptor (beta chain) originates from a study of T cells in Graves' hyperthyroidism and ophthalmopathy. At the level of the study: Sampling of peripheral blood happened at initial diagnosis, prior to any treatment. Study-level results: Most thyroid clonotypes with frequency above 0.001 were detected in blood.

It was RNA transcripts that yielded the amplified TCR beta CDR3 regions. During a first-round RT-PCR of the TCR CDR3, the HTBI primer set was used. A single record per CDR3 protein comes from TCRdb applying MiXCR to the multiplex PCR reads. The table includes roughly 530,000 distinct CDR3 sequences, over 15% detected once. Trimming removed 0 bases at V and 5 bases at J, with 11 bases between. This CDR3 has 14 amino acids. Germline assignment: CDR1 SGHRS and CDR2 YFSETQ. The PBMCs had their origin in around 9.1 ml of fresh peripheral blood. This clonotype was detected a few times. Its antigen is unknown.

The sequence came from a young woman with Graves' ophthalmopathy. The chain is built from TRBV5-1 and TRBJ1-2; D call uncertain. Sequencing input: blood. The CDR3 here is CASSLGGSRYGYTF. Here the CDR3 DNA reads TGCGCCAGCAGCTTGGGAGGCTCTAGGTATGGCTACACCTTC.